Sequencing of this T cell receptor beta chain was carried out in a study of cytomegalovirus exposure and HLA in healthy donors. The donors were members of the validation cohort, which comprised around 110 subjects and was separate from the first cohort of 670 or so subjects. On this clone: The antigen remains unidentified.

Sequenced by immunoSEQ multiplex PCR; TCRdb stores in-frame clones only, minus some. The table lists 100,000 to 150,000 clones, roughly 95% of them singletons. Study-wide findings and caveats: Clusters of TCRs from the first cohort tended to co-occur in the roughly 120 validation repertoires (as a later analysis found). In vitro, three CMV-associated chains proved specific for CMV antigens.

Trimming pared 5 bases from V and 7 bases from J, leaving 11 bases between. Germline V lookup: CDR1 SEHNR, CDR2 FQNEAQ (reference sequence). This CDR3 region has 12 residues. The TCR comes from a man aged 18 to 30 in good health and CMV-seronegative. The sample was PBMCs. The chain combines TRBV7-9 with TRBJ1-1; D gene uncertain. The CDR3 loop is CASSGAGGEAFF. In DNA form, the CDR3 reads TGTGCCAGCAGCGGAGCAGGAGGTGAAGCTTTCTTT.